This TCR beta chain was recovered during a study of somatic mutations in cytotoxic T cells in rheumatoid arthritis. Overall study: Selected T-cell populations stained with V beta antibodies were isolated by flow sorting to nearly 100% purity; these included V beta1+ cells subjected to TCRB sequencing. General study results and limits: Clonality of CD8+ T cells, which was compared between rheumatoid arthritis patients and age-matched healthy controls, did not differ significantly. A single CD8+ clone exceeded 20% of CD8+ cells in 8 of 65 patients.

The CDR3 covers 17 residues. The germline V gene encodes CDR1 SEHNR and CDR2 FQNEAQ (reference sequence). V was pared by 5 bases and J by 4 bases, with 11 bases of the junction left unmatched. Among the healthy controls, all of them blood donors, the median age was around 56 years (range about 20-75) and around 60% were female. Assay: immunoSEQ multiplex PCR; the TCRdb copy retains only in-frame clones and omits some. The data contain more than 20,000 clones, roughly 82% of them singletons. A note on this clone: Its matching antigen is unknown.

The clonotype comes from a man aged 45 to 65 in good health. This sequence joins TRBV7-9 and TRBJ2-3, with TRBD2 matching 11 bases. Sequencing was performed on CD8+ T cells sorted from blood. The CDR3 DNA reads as TGTGCCAGCAGCGCAATACTAGCGGGAGTTGTTTCAGATACGCAGTATTTT. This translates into CASSAILAGVVSDTQYF.